This entry lists 13 T cell receptor beta chains sequenced from one sample in a study of T cell responses to AZD1222 COVID-19 vaccine. The assay was immunoSEQ multiplex PCR, and TCRdb's table has in-frame clones only and misses some. This sample has about 120,000 clones, with 70% to 90% found just once. Here the sequenced sample was peripheral blood, taken on day 0 of AZD1222 vaccination. Receptors originate from an adult in good health.

The chain combines TRBV9 with TRBJ2-3; D gene uncertain. The CDR3 contains 14 residues. The V end lost 2 bases, the J end lost 5 bases, and 12 bases lay between the germline ends. The V gene's germline CDR1 is SGDLS and CDR2 YYNGEE. The CDR3 region is CASSVPGIGDTQYF. The CDR3 bases are TGTGCCAGCAGCGTCCCAGGCATTGGAGATACGCAGTATTTT.

The genes are TRBV28 and TRBJ2-1; D not resolved. From germline, CDR1 is MDHEN and CDR2 SYDVKM. The CDR3 has 13 amino acids. V was shortened by 3 bases and J by 7 bases, with 10 bases between the two germline ends. The CDR3 coding sequence is TGTGCCAGCAGTTTGCTGCGAGATAATGAGCAGTTCTTC. It codes for CASSLLRDNEQFF. The variable domain in full, completed from reference TRBV28 and TRBJ2-1, reads DVKVTQSSRYLVKRTGEKVFLECVQDMDHENMFWYRQDPGLGLRLIYFSYDVKMKEKGDIPEGYSVSREKKERFSLILESASTNQTSMYLCASSLLRDNEQFFGPGTRLTVL.

CDR3 amino acids: CASSQDKAGELFF. CDR3 DNA: TGTGCCAGCAGCCAAGATAAGGCCGGGGAGCTGTTTTTT. The genes are TRBV14 and TRBJ2-2; the D is unclear. Germline loops: CDR1 SGHDN, CDR2 FVKESK. This CDR3 contains 13 residues. Deletions cut 0 bases from V and 6 bases from J, with 5 bases between.

This chain connects TRBV29-1 to TRBJ2-7; TRBD1 aligns across 9 bases. Germline CDR1 SQVTM, CDR2 ANQGSEA. V shed 4 bases and J 5 bases; nucleotides not matched to a gene: 6. This CDR3 region has 13 residues. CDR3 loop: CSVGWGQGDEQYF. CDR3 nucleotide sequence: TGCAGCGTTGGTTGGGGACAGGGAGACGAGCAGTACTTC.

The V call is TRBV21-1, the J call TRBJ2-1; TRBD1 was called by the table and not checked on the DNA. TRBV21-1 is labeled a pseudogene. CDR3 length: 13 amino acids. This CDR3 reads CASSTDNPREQFF. The CDR3, as DNA: TGTGCCAGCAGCACTGACAACCCCCGAGAGCAGTTCTTC.

V gene TRBV14 combines with J gene TRBJ2-3; TRBD1 might be the D (6 bases). Trimming took 4 bases from V and 6 from J, leaving 11 bases between them. Germline V gene sequence: CDR1 SGHDN, CDR2 FVKESK. This CDR3 is built from 13 residues. Here the CDR3 DNA reads TGTGCCAGCAGCCTCCCAGGGGCGGATACGCAGTATTTT. It yields the protein CASSLPGADTQYF.

The sample holds a few counts of this clone. V and J are TRBV29-1 and TRBJ2-3; possibly TRBD1 for D (6 bases). Between the trimmed V and J ends, which lost 7 bases and 2 bases, there was a span of 22 bases. The CDR3 consists of 16 residues. The germline V gene has CDR1 SQVTM and CDR2 ANQGSEA. The CDR3 DNA is TGCAGCGCAGCAGGGGTGGGCAGGGCCTACACAGATACGCAGTATTTT. This sequence encodes CSAAGVGRAYTDTQYF.

The genes are TRBV28 and TRBJ1-5; D gene unclear. The CDR3 has 16 residues. V was clipped by 4 bases and J by 2 bases, with 15 bases between them. Germline CDR1 is MDHEN and CDR2 is SYDVKM. DNA of the CDR3: TGTGCCAGCAGTTACCTGCGGAATGGGGGCAATCAGCCCCAGCATTTT. It translates to CASSYLRNGGNQPQHF.

The genes are TRBV18 and TRBJ1-1; D is ambiguous. V lost 3 bases to trimming and J lost 6 bases, with 8 bases between them. The germline V gene has CDR1 KGHSH and CDR2 LQKENI. The CDR3 totals 12 residues. The CDR3 sequence: CASSPRPSEAFF. The CDR3 bases are TGTGCCAGCTCACCGCGTCCGTCTGAAGCTTTCTTT.

The rearrangement links TRBV6-5 to TRBJ1-6, with unresolved D. Germline CDR1 and CDR2: MNHEY and SVGAGI. This CDR3 spans 12 amino acids. Deletions cut 4 bases from V and 5 bases from J, with 3 bases between. CDR3 nucleotides: TGTGCCAGCAGTTGGAATAATTCACCCCTCCACTTT. This sequence encodes CASSWNNSPLHF.

The chain carries TRBV14 and TRBJ2-1; TRBD2 agrees at 10 bases. With 1 base clipped from V and 8 bases from J, the junction kept 14 bases outside the gene matches. This CDR3 region has 18 residues. CDR1 and CDR2 (germline): SGHDN, FVKESK. Here the CDR3 DNA reads TGTGCCAGCAGCCAAGGGCTAGCGGGAGTCGCTCGGGAGGATGAGCAGTTCTTC. Translation: CASSQGLAGVAREDEQFF. The entire variable domain, with the rest obtained from reference TRBV14 and TRBJ2-1, is as follows: EAGVTQFPSHSVIEKGQTVTLRCDPISGHDNLYWYRRVMGKEIKFLLHFVKESKQDESGMPNNRFLAERTGGTYSTLKVQPAELEDSGVYFCASSQGLAGVAREDEQFFGPGTRLTVL.

The rearrangement uses TRBV2 and TRBJ1-1, with D perhaps matching TRBD1 (5 bases). Germline CDR1 is SNHLY and CDR2 is FYNNEI. V lost 6 bases to trimming and J lost 1 base, with 9 bases between them. The CDR3 is made up of 13 amino acids. The CDR3 DNA sequence: TGTGCCAGCAGGGAGGGGCGGAACACTGAAGCTTTCTTT. This encodes CASREGRNTEAFF.

This clone came up once. The rearrangement links TRBV3-1 (or the pseudogene TRBV3-2) to TRBJ2-3; D not certain. The CDR3 spans 13 residues. Per germline, CDR1 LGHDT and CDR2 YNNKEL (reference sequence). The V and J ends lost 4 bases and 0 bases respectively, with 5 bases between them. The CDR3 nucleotides read TGTGCCAGCAGCCTTCACAGCACAGATACGCAGTATTTT. Amino acid sequence: CASSLHSTDTQYF.